Below are 16 T cell receptor beta chains sequenced from a single sample in a study of blood T cell repertoires in COVID-19. Clones were read by immunoSEQ multiplex PCR, and TCRdb kept only the in-frame ones, dropping some. The repertoire consists of approximately 160,000 clones, with roughly four fifths occurring once and the leading ten covering 8% to 13%. The sequenced sample consisted of peripheral blood. These receptors came from a man aged 60 to 75 with active or convalescent COVID-19.

The chain employs TRBV5-5 and TRBJ2-5; 9 bases agree with TRBD1. Trimming took 4 bases from V and 4 from J; bases not matched to a gene: 8. Germline assignment: CDR1 SGHKS and CDR2 YYEKEE (reference sequence). The CDR3 sequence is 15 residues long. For the CDR3, the DNA is TGTGCCAGCAGCGTTGGACAGGGGCCGGGAGAGACCCAGTACTTC. Its protein product is CASSVGQGPGETQYF.

V is TRBV5-4 and J is TRBJ1-2; 11 bases map to TRBD1. Germline-derived CDR1 and CDR2 are SGHNT and YYREEE (reference sequence). The CDR3 is 14 residues long. V lost 5 bases, J lost 3 bases, and 3 bases stayed unmatched. In DNA form, the CDR3 reads TGTGCCAGCAGACGGGACAGGGGGGACTATGGCTACACCTTC. This codes for CASRRDRGDYGYTF. The full variable domain, completed using reference TRBV5-4 and TRBJ1-2, is ETGVTQSPTHLIKTRGQQVTLRCSSQSGHNTVSWYQQALGQGPQFIFQYYREEENGRGNFPPRFSGLQFPNYSSELNVNALELDDSALYLCASRRDRGDYGYTFGSGTRLTVV.

The J gene is TRBJ2-1, the V gene TRBV7-3, with TRBD2 matching over 11 bases. Germline loops: CDR1 SGHTA, CDR2 FQGTGA. CDR3 length: 18 residues. After removal of 4 bases from V and 3 bases from J, the junction contained 11 bases not matched to a gene. The CDR3 sequence: CASSSPPETSGVYNEQFF. DNA of the CDR3: TGTGCCAGCAGCTCCCCTCCCGAGACTAGCGGGGTCTACAATGAGCAGTTCTTC.

The gene calls are TRBV28 and TRBJ1-6; no reliable D call. The V end lost 7 bases, the J end lost 6 bases, and 13 bases lay between the germline ends. CDR1 is MDHEN, CDR2 SYDVKM, per germline. This CDR3 spans 14 amino acids. This CDR3 is CASTKQWINSPLHF. CDR3 nucleotides: TGTGCCAGCACCAAACAGTGGATTAATTCACCCCTCCACTTT.

The chain combines TRBV3-1 (or the pseudogene TRBV3-2) with TRBJ2-7; TRBD2 is a possible D gene (6 bases). Germline V gives CDR1 LGHDT, CDR2 YNNKEL (reference sequence). The germline V and J ends were trimmed by 2 bases and 3 bases, with 8 bases remaining between them. CDR3 length: 13 residues. The CDR3 nucleotides read TGTGCCAGCAGCCAAACTAGCTACTACGAGCAGTACTTC. Translated, it gives CASSQTSYYEQYF.

This clone was counted once. The chain uses TRBV6-5 and TRBJ2-7; no clear D gene. The CDR3 contains 14 residues. V was trimmed by 5 bases and J by 4 bases, leaving 15 bases between them. Looked up from germline, CDR1 is MNHEY and CDR2 is SVGAGI. The CDR3 loop is CASSPTPSRYEQYF. For the CDR3, the DNA is TGTGCCAGCAGTCCGACCCCTAGTAGGTACGAGCAGTACTTC.

The gene calls are TRBV28 and TRBJ2-7, with 7 nucleotides matching TRBD2. There are 17 residues in the CDR3. Germline assignment: CDR1 MDHEN and CDR2 SYDVKM. Germline trimming cut 4 bases from V and 2 bases from J; bases unmatched to any gene: 14. The CDR3: CASSSSAASGSPYEQYF. The CDR3 region has the DNA TGTGCCAGCAGTTCCTCTGCGGCTAGCGGATCCCCCTACGAGCAGTACTTC.

The chain has TRBV7-2 and TRBJ2-5; D perhaps matches TRBD1 (5 bases). V lost 1 base and J 4 bases, leaving 19 bases between the germline ends. The CDR3 is 17 residues long. Germline CDR1 is SGHTA and CDR2 is FQGNSA. Written as DNA, the CDR3 is TGTGCCAGCAGCTTAGGAATTGGACGCCAGGGCTCAGAGACCCAGTACTTC. It is translated as CASSLGIGRQGSETQYF.

The chain uses TRBV5-1 and TRBJ2-3; 8 bases fit TRBD2. The CDR3 runs 14 residues. Germline V lookup: CDR1 SGHRS, CDR2 YFSETQ. V lost 2 bases, J lost 4 bases, and 3 bases stayed unmatched. The CDR3 region has the DNA TGCGCCAGCAGCTTAGGGACTAGTGCAGATACGCAGTATTTT. It is translated as CASSLGTSADTQYF.

The rearrangement uses TRBV9 and TRBJ2-3; 10 nucleotides match TRBD2. The germline CDR1 and CDR2 sequences are SGDLS and YYNGEE. The CDR3 spans 14 residues. V dropped 5 bases and J dropped 5; count of bases not matched to a gene: 5. The chain's CDR3 is CASSLAGAGDTQYF. In nucleotides, the CDR3 is TGTGCCAGCAGTCTAGCGGGAGCCGGAGATACGCAGTATTTT.

The genes are TRBV2 and TRBJ2-5; 8 bases fit TRBD1. The CDR3 is 15 residues long. From germline, CDR1 is SNHLY and CDR2 FYNNEI. Trimming removed 1 base from V and 4 bases from J; junction bases left unmatched: 5. The CDR3 loop is CASSEGRGLLETQYF. The CDR3 bases are TGTGCCAGCAGTGAAGGCAGGGGGCTATTAGAGACCCAGTACTTC.

This chain connects TRBV5-1 to TRBJ2-7; D might be TRBD2 (6 bases). CDR1 and CDR2 from the germline V gene are SGHRS and YFSETQ. V gave up 2 bases and J gave up 3 bases, with 12 bases separating them. The CDR3 has 14 residues. The CDR3 DNA reads as TGCGCCAGCAGCTTCAAGGGAGGCGGCTACGAGCAGTACTTC. Translating gives CASSFKGGGYEQYF. Based on the CDR3 plus reference TRBV5-1 and TRBJ2-7, the full variable domain is KAGVTQTPRYLIKTRGQQVTLSCSPISGHRSVSWYQQTPGQGLQFLFEYFSETQRNKGNFPGRFSGRQFSNSRSEMNVSTLELGDSALYLCASSFKGGGYEQYFGPGTRLTVT.

This clone has only one observation. The rearrangement links TRBV5-6 to TRBJ1-2; TRBD1 aligns across 10 bases. V trimming: 1 base; J trimming: 4 bases; junction bases outside the gene matches: 4. This CDR3 contains 15 residues. The germline CDR1 and CDR2 sequences are SGHDT and YYEEEE. CDR3 in DNA: TGTGCCAGCAGCTTGCCCGGGACAGGGGTCTATGGCTACACCTTC. This encodes CASSLPGTGVYGYTF.

The CDR3 coding sequence is TGTGCCAGCAGTTACTCCGGGATTTTATCGAACACTGAAGCTTTCTTT. It translates to CASSYSGILSNTEAFF. The J gene is TRBJ1-1, the V gene TRBV6-5; D unresolved. The V gene lost 0 bases and the J gene lost 1 base, with 12 bases spanning the gap. Germline lookup yields CDR1 MNHEY and CDR2 SVGAGI. This CDR3 contains 16 residues.

This sequence joins TRBV18 and TRBJ1-1; D gene unclear. From germline, CDR1 is KGHSH and CDR2 LQKENI. There are 13 residues in the CDR3. Trimming stripped 6 bases from V and 1 base from J, with 9 bases between. The CDR3 DNA reads TGTGCCAGCTCGGCGGAGTGGAACACTGAAGCTTTCTTT. It translates to CASSAEWNTEAFF.

The rearrangement joins TRBV5-4 to TRBJ1-6, with 8 bases identical to TRBD1. Germline loops: CDR1 SGHNT, CDR2 YYREEE (reference sequence). The trim removed 0 bases at V and 8 bases at J, leaving 7 bases unmatched. The CDR3 is made up of 16 amino acids. The CDR3, as DNA: TGTGCCAGCAGCTTGGGTCAGGGGGCAGCGGATTCACCCCTCCACTTT. It encodes CASSLGQGAADSPLHF.